A single sample is the source of the 25 T cell receptor beta chains below, sequenced in a study of type 1 and type 2 diabetes patients. Amplification started from genomic DNA. A primer set of 30 forward and 13 reverse primers amplified the CDR3. One entry per CDR3 protein, called by TCRdb with MiXCR from the multiplex PCR reads. The table includes 280,000 or so distinct CDR3 sequences, approximately 45% detected once. Source material: peripheral blood mononuclear cells (PBMCs). The receptors stem from a man aged 18 to 30 with type 2 diabetes.

DNA for the CDR3: TGTGCCAGCAGTTTGACAGGGTTTACCCATCAGCCCCAGCATTTT. It translates to CASSLTGFTHQPQHF. The chain recombines TRBV12-3 or TRBV12-4 with TRBJ1-5, with TRBD1 matching over 7 bases. The CDR3 totals 15 residues. The V gene end was trimmed by 3 bases and the J gene end by 5 bases; junction bases not matched to a gene: 7.

V and J are TRBV12-3 or TRBV12-4 and TRBJ1-5; 8 bases map to TRBD1. The CDR3 runs to 13 residues. Germline trimming cut 6 bases from V and 7 bases from J; bases unmatched to any gene: 5. CDR3 amino acids: CASRSTGEQPQHF. CDR3 nucleotide sequence: TGTGCCAGCAGGTCGACAGGGGAACAGCCCCAGCATTTT.

In its sample, this clonotype was seen many times. The chain joins TRBV7-8 to TRBJ1-6, with a possible D match to TRBD1 (5 bases). V was trimmed by 4 bases and J by 10 bases, leaving 17 bases between them. CDR1 and CDR2 (germline): SGHVS, FQNEAQ. The CDR3 is 15 amino acids. CDR3 in DNA: TGTGCCAGCAGCTCTCGGTGGGGGGAAGGCTCACCCCTCCACTTT. It translates to CASSSRWGEGSPLHF.

The chain combines TRBV19 with TRBJ1-1; 9 bases align to TRBD1. Germline loops: CDR1 LNHDA, CDR2 SQIVND (reference sequence). J lost 4 bases, V lost 3 bases, and 3 bases had no gene match. The CDR3 is 14 residues long. The DNA for the CDR3 is TGTGCCAGTAGTATGGGACAGGGATCCACTGAAGCTTTCTTT. Translation gives CASSMGQGSTEAFF.

This clonotype occurred a few times. Written as DNA, the CDR3 is TGTGCCAGCAGCTTTGCTAGGGGGAGGCACTATGGCTACACCTTC. Protein sequence: CASSFARGRHYGYTF. V usage is TRBV7-9 and J usage is TRBJ1-2, with a tentative D call TRBD1 (6 bases). CDR1 is SEHNR and CDR2 is FQNEAQ in the germline V gene (reference sequence). There are 15 residues in the CDR3. V lost 3 bases and J lost 3, with 14 bases in between.

Worth noting for this clonotype: The conserved final phenylalanine or tryptophan is absent from the CDR3, which likely points to a read error. This chain connects TRBV7-3 to TRBJ2-2; 7 bases are shared with TRBD2. Trimming took 2 bases from V and 5 from J; bases not matched to a gene: 2. CDR3 length: 14 amino acids. Germline V lookup: CDR1 SGHTA, CDR2 FQGTGA. In DNA, the CDR3 is TGTGCCAGCAGCTTACTGGGAGGGACCGGGGAGCTGTTTCTT. This codes for CASSLLGGTGELFL.

The chain combines TRBV7-3 with TRBJ1-6; TRBD1 matches at 8 bases. Germline V gives CDR1 SGHTA, CDR2 FQGTGA. The CDR3 consists of 15 residues. The J segment lost 9 bases and the V segment lost 5 bases, leaving 9 bases of the junction unmatched. This CDR3 is CASSVQGEIGSPLHF. CDR3 DNA sequence: TGTGCCAGCAGCGTACAGGGGGAGATTGGTTCACCCCTCCACTTT.

V and J are TRBV7-2 and TRBJ2-3; D gene uncertain. Germline loops: CDR1 SGHTA, CDR2 FQGNSA. Trimming took 1 base from V and 7 from J, leaving 6 bases between them. The CDR3 sequence is 12 residues long. The CDR3 region has the DNA TGTGCCAGCAGCTTAGGGTGGAATACGCAGTATTTT. Translated: CASSLGWNTQYF.

This clonotype was seen more than once but under ten times. The V gene is TRBV6-1, the J gene TRBJ1-2; possible D gene TRBD1, 5 bases. Germline-derived CDR1 and CDR2 are MNHNS and SASEGT. The CDR3 runs 13 residues. Deletions cut 3 bases from V and 4 bases from J, with 9 bases between. In nucleotides, the CDR3 is TGTGCCAGCAGTGACCCTGGGGGCTATGGCTACACCTTC. This translates into CASSDPGGYGYTF.

The chain recombines TRBV5-6 with TRBJ1-4, with 8 bases aligning to TRBD1. The length of the CDR3 is 14 residues. V trimming: 4 bases; J trimming: 5 bases; junction bases outside the gene matches: 4. Germline assignment: CDR1 SGHDT and CDR2 YYEEEE. This CDR3 reads CASSVDRENEKLFF. CDR3 bases: TGTGCCAGCAGCGTGGACAGGGAGAATGAAAAACTGTTTTTT.

The chain couples TRBV19 to TRBJ2-1, with D possibly being TRBD1 (6 bases). In germline, CDR1 is LNHDA, CDR2 SQIVND (reference sequence). Trimming cost V 4 bases and J 1 base, with 11 bases left between them. The CDR3 covers 15 residues. This CDR3 reads CASSSRGWSYNEQFF. In nucleotides, the CDR3 is TGTGCCAGTAGTAGCAGGGGATGGTCCTACAATGAGCAGTTCTTC.

This rearrangement joins TRBV14 to TRBJ2-3; D may be TRBD2 (6 bases). The V gene lost 6 bases and the J gene lost 6 bases, with 16 bases spanning the gap. The CDR3 consists of 14 residues. Germline V gene data show CDR1 as SGHDN and CDR2 as FVKESK. CDR3 sequence (DNA): TGTGCCAGCAGTGAGTCGGGACTGAGGGATACGCAGTATTTT. Its protein product is CASSESGLRDTQYF.

This clonotype was counted a few times. One end of the junction varies from germline; a read error may be responsible. This chain connects TRBV2 to TRBJ2-7, with TRBD1 matching over 8 bases. This CDR3 spans 14 amino acids. Per the germline V gene, CDR1 is SNHLY and CDR2 is FYNNEI. CDR3 loop: CASRPRQGNYGQYF. CDR3 DNA: TGTGCCAGCAGGCCGAGACAGGGGAACTACGGGCAGTACTTC.

The chain recombines TRBV2 with TRBJ1-5; D may be TRBD1 (6 bases). Germline assignment: CDR1 SNHLY and CDR2 FYNNEI. CDR3 length: 14 amino acids. Trimming removed 6 bases from V and 1 base from J, with 10 bases in between. The chain's CDR3 is CASSKQGSNQPQHF. CDR3 coding DNA: TGTGCCAGCAGCAAACAGGGCAGCAATCAGCCCCAGCATTTT.

The chain joins TRBV11-2 to TRBJ2-3, with 7 bases fitting TRBD2. This CDR3 spans 17 amino acids. Germline values: CDR1 SGHAT, CDR2 FQNNGV. V trimming: 0 bases; J trimming: 4 bases; junction bases outside the gene matches: 10. The CDR3 sequence is CASSLEVRDYFPDTQYF. CDR3 coding DNA: TGTGCCAGCAGCTTAGAGGTCCGGGACTACTTTCCAGATACGCAGTATTTT.

This chain connects TRBV6-6 to TRBJ2-7, with 7 nucleotides matching TRBD2. Germline values: CDR1 MNHNY, CDR2 SVGAGI (reference sequence). The CDR3 is made up of 14 amino acids. J gave up 5 bases and V 5 bases, and 9 bases lay outside the gene matches. CDR3 region: CASSQFRGEHEQYF. The CDR3, as DNA: TGTGCCAGCAGTCAATTCCGGGGGGAGCACGAGCAGTACTTC.

This clonotype was counted a single time. Because the CDR3 is missing its conserved closing phenylalanine or tryptophan, this is likely a read error. The chain has TRBV28 and TRBJ1-4; no firm D call. CDR3 length: 15 amino acids. The V end was cut by 3 bases, the J end by 3 bases, with 11 bases between. Germline loops: CDR1 MDHEN, CDR2 SYDVKM. The CDR3 sequence: CASSLFDLANEKLFS. DNA for the CDR3: TGTGCCAGCAGTTTGTTTGACCTGGCTAATGAAAAACTGTTTTCT.

The rearrangement uses TRBV12-3 or TRBV12-4 and TRBJ2-7, with 13 positions matching TRBD2. This CDR3 is 17 amino acids long. The ends lost 1 base at V and 2 bases at J; junction bases unmatched: 5. The CDR3, as DNA: TGTGCCAGCAGTTTAGGGACTAGCGGGAGTTACCCCTACGAGCAGTACTTC. As protein: CASSLGTSGSYPYEQYF.

At least ten counts were recorded for this clonotype. The V call is TRBV2, the J call TRBJ2-4; possible D gene TRBD2, 5 bases. V gave up 8 bases and J gave up 7 bases, with 18 bases separating them. Germline V gene sequence: CDR1 SNHLY, CDR2 FYNNEI. The CDR3 is 14 residues long. The CDR3 reads CASQERWERNIQYF. The CDR3, as DNA: TGTGCCAGCCAAGAGCGGTGGGAGAGGAACATTCAGTACTTC. Drawing the rest from reference TRBV2 and TRBJ2-4, the complete variable domain is EPEVTQTPSHQVTQMGQEVILRCVPISNHLYFYWYRQILGQKVEFLVSFYNNEISEKSEIFDDQFSVERPDGSNFTLKIRSTKLEDSAMYFCASQERWERNIQYFGAGTRLSVL.

V and J are TRBV27 and TRBJ2-7; no definite D call. CDR1 is MNHEY and CDR2 is SMNVEV in the germline V gene (reference sequence). The germline V and J ends were trimmed by 4 bases and 1 base, with 8 bases remaining between them. The CDR3 extends over 13 amino acids. CDR3 region: CASSYGDSYEQYF. The CDR3 DNA is TGTGCCAGCAGTTACGGCGATTCCTACGAGCAGTACTTC.

This clonotype was recorded once. CDR3 nucleotide sequence: TGTGCCAGCAGTCCCCGGGACAGGGTCTACAATGAGCAGTTCTTC. It yields the protein CASSPRDRVYNEQFF. This rearrangement joins TRBV28 to TRBJ2-1; the match to TRBD1 covers 9 bases. V shed 5 bases and J 3 bases; nucleotides not matched to a gene: 5. Looked up from germline, CDR1 is MDHEN and CDR2 is SYDVKM. The CDR3 has 15 amino acids.

This rearrangement joins TRBV27 to TRBJ2-7, with TRBD1 as a possible D gene (6 bases). The CDR3 has 12 residues. Trimming took off 5 bases at V and 6 bases at J, with 11 bases between the two ends. CDR1 is MNHEY, CDR2 SMNVEV, per germline (reference sequence). In DNA, the CDR3 is TGTGCCAGCAGTACGCAGGGGTCCGAGCAGTACTTC. This sequence encodes CASSTQGSEQYF.

The V gene is TRBV12-3 or TRBV12-4, the J gene TRBJ2-7; 9 bases match TRBD1. Germline trimming cut 6 bases from V and 4 bases from J; bases unmatched to any gene: 7. This CDR3 spans 14 amino acids. CDR3 in amino acids: CASSVPGQGYEQYF. DNA for the CDR3: TGTGCCAGCAGCGTCCCGGGACAGGGATACGAGCAGTACTTC.

This clonotype was observed a handful of times. The chain recombines TRBV4-2 with TRBJ2-7, with D tentatively TRBD1 (5 bases). Germline lookup yields CDR1 LGHNA and CDR2 YNFKEQ. The V end was cut by 4 bases, the J end by 1 base, with 14 bases between. CDR3 length equals 15 residues. This CDR3 reads CASSLVDSPSYEQYF. CDR3 bases: TGTGCCAGCAGCCTAGTCGACAGCCCTTCCTACGAGCAGTACTTC.

Notes on this clonotype: One end of the junction does not line up with germline, which may come from a read error. The rearrangement links TRBV7-3 to TRBJ1-2; 10 nucleotides line up with TRBD1. The CDR3 has 15 residues. The germline CDR1 and CDR2 sequences are SGHTA and FQGTGA. The CDR3 region has the DNA TGTGACAGCAAGACAGGGGGCAGCGCTGGCTATGGCTACACCTTC. Protein: CDSKTGGSAGYGYTF.